This TCR beta chain was profiled in a study of spatial heterogeneity in lung cancer. Study outcomes and limitations: At resection, ubiquitous expanded tumor TCRs appeared in blood more than at follow-up.

This clonotype has at least ten counts. Antigen: not known. The library was built for alpha chains, so this beta chain is an off-target read and its size means little. Time point here: sample taken at primary tumor resection. Whole RNA came from tumor, nontumor lung or frozen PBMC and was sequenced without being sorted. Germline CDR1 reads SQVTM; CDR2 reads ANQGSEA. The V segment lost 7 bases and the J segment 0 bases; nucleotides outside the gene matches: 6. The CDR3 is 15 residues long. In TCRdb, the 5' RACE reads were re-called with MiXCR into one record per CDR3 protein. This sample carries about 11,000 distinct CDR3 sequences, over 3% of them seen once, and the ten largest clones take approximately 51%.

The V gene is TRBV29-1, the J gene TRBJ2-2; TRBD1 aligns across 9 bases. The starting material was PBMCs, obtained at surgery. This sequence originates from a female donor with early-stage non-small cell lung cancer. Here the CDR3 DNA reads TGCAGCGCCGTCGACAGGGGGGCGAACACCGGGGAGCTGTTTTTT. Translating it yields CSAVDRGANTGELFF.